Below, 30 T cell receptor beta chains from the same sample are listed, as sequenced in a study of T cells in Graves' hyperthyroidism and ophthalmopathy. Amplified TCR beta CDR3 regions derived from RNA transcripts. During a first-round RT-PCR of the TCR CDR3, the HTBI primer set was used. TCRdb processed the multiplex PCR reads anew with MiXCR; each CDR3 protein has one entry. The table records hundreds of thousands of distinct CDR3 sequences, over 12% of them present only once. The sample consisted of blood. These receptors all come from a woman in her thirties or forties with Graves' ophthalmopathy.

The rearrangement uses TRBV12-3 or TRBV12-4 and TRBJ1-2, with D perhaps TRBD1 (6 bases). V lost 3 bases to trimming and J lost 2 bases, with 34 bases between them. The CDR3 runs to 22 residues. The CDR3 loop reads CASSFLPLWGPGAEGVNYGYTF. As DNA, the CDR3 is TGTGCCAGCAGTTTCCTGCCGCTGTGGGGACCGGGCGCGGAGGGGGTCAACTATGGCTACACCTTC.

This clonotype was counted many times. The V call is TRBV27, the J call TRBJ2-7; the match to TRBD2 covers 11 bases. The CDR3 has 17 amino acids. CDR1 is MNHEY, CDR2 SMNVEV, per germline (reference sequence). Trimming took 4 bases from V and 3 from J; bases not matched to a gene: 11. The CDR3 here is CASSSRLAGGVDYEQYF. The CDR3 nucleotides read TGTGCCAGCAGTTCACGGCTAGCGGGAGGCGTGGACTACGAGCAGTACTTC.

This clonotype was seen many times. The chain carries TRBV19 and TRBJ1-2, with D possibly being TRBD1 (6 bases). The length of the CDR3 is 14 residues. Germline V gene sequence: CDR1 LNHDA, CDR2 SQIVND (reference sequence). V gave up 5 bases and J gave up 3 bases, with 13 bases separating them. The CDR3 loop reads CASSPRDMDYGYTF. The DNA of the CDR3 is TGTGCCAGTAGTCCCCGGGACATGGACTATGGCTACACCTTC.

The sample holds a few counts of this clonotype. Since a much larger clone is just one base distant, this may be a read error. Without the conserved terminal phenylalanine or tryptophan, this CDR3 likely stems from a read error. The chain carries TRBV6-1 and TRBJ2-2; 8 bases align to TRBD1. The CDR3 sequence is 15 residues long. J was trimmed by 8 bases and V by 6 bases; bases with no gene match: 11. The germline V gene encodes CDR1 MNHNS and CDR2 SASEGT. This chain's CDR3 is CASRPGTGGSGELFS. CDR3 in DNA: TGTGCCAGCAGACCCGGGACAGGTGGATCAGGGGAGCTGTTTTCT.

This clonotype was counted many times. This chain uses TRBV7-2 with TRBJ2-7; weak D call: TRBD1 (6 bases). The CDR3 runs 14 residues. Per the germline V gene, CDR1 is SGHTA and CDR2 is FQGNSA. Trimming shortened V by 5 bases and J by 5 bases, and 16 bases separated the two germline ends. The CDR3 spells CASSKSQGLDEQYF. The DNA for the CDR3 is TGTGCCAGCAGCAAATCCCAGGGGTTGGACGAGCAGTACTTC.

This clonotype appeared many times. CDR3 region: CSANLQRGYQETQYF. The CDR3 DNA follows: TGCAGTGCTAACCTACAGCGGGGCTACCAAGAGACCCAGTACTTC. This chain connects TRBV20-1 to TRBJ2-5; 7 bases are a match to TRBD2. Germline trimming cut 4 bases from V and 0 bases from J; bases unmatched to any gene: 8. This CDR3 is built from 15 residues. From germline, CDR1 is DFQATT and CDR2 SNEGSKA (reference sequence).

This clonotype was seen ten or more times. The chain couples TRBV6-1 to TRBJ2-5; 13 bases fit TRBD2. CDR1 MNHNS and CDR2 SASEGT come from the germline V gene. The CDR3 is 15 amino acids. J gave up 6 bases and V 3 bases, and 4 bases lay outside the gene matches. CDR3 residues: CASSDLLAGGKTQYF. The DNA for the CDR3 is TGTGCCAGCAGTGACCTACTAGCGGGAGGGAAGACCCAGTACTTC.

This clonotype was counted at least ten times. The V call is TRBV25-1, the J call TRBJ2-2; D is ambiguous. This CDR3 comprises 12 residues. Trimming cost V 1 base and J 6 bases, with 3 bases left between them. CDR1 MGHDK and CDR2 SYGVNS come from the germline V gene. CDR3 sequence (DNA): TGTGCCAGCAGTGAATGGTCCGGGGAGCTGTTTTTT. It translates to CASSEWSGELFF.

At least ten counts were recorded for this clonotype. This chain uses TRBV7-8 with TRBJ2-7; D assignment may be TRBD1 or TRBD2 (5 bases each). Between the trimmed V and J ends, which lost 1 base and 6 bases, there was a span of 10 bases. The V gene's germline CDR1 is SGHVS and CDR2 FQNEAQ. The CDR3 consists of 13 residues. The CDR3 bases are TGTGCCAGCAGCTTAGTTCGGGACGGCGAGCAGTACTTC. It codes for CASSLVRDGEQYF.

Many counts were recorded for this clonotype. This rearrangement joins TRBV6-5 to TRBJ1-5; the D gene is possibly TRBD1 (6 bases). Germline V lookup: CDR1 MNHEY, CDR2 SVGAGI. The CDR3 length is 14 residues. The V and J ends lost 0 bases and 5 bases respectively, with 8 bases between them. This CDR3 reads CASSYSGGHQPQHF. CDR3 DNA sequence: TGTGCCAGCAGTTACTCGGGGGGGCATCAGCCCCAGCATTTT.

Many counts were recorded for this clonotype. The chain uses TRBV6-1 and TRBJ1-2; TRBD1 might be the D (6 bases). Germline V gives CDR1 MNHNS, CDR2 SASEGT. The CDR3 contains 13 residues. Trimming shortened V by 5 bases and J by 7 bases, and 14 bases separated the two germline ends. CDR3 in amino acids: CASSSPGASGYTF. CDR3 sequence (DNA): TGTGCCAGCAGTAGTCCGGGGGCATCTGGCTACACCTTC.

The V gene is TRBV10-3, the J gene TRBJ1-2; no reliable D call. This CDR3 has 14 residues. In germline, CDR1 is ENHRY, CDR2 SYGVKD. V lost 3 bases and J 6 bases, leaving 14 bases between the germline ends. The chain's CDR3 is CAISEFDEEDGYTF. In nucleotides, the CDR3 is TGTGCCATCAGTGAATTTGATGAGGAAGATGGCTACACCTTC.

This clonotype was observed at least ten times. This chain's CDR3 is CASSLPGTDYEQYF. CDR3 DNA sequence: TGTGCCAGCAGCTTACCCGGGACAGACTACGAGCAGTACTTC. The V gene is TRBV7-9, the J gene TRBJ2-7; 7 nucleotides match TRBD1. Trimming removed 2 bases from V and 3 bases from J; junction bases left unmatched: 4. Per the germline V gene, CDR1 is SEHNR and CDR2 is FQNEAQ (reference sequence). The CDR3 extends over 14 amino acids.

This clonotype was seen ten or more times. The chain links TRBV6-5 to TRBJ2-7, with TRBD1 matching over 7 bases. Germline CDR1 is MNHEY and CDR2 is SVGAGI. Germline trimming cut 4 bases from V and 0 bases from J; bases unmatched to any gene: 12. The CDR3 extends over 17 amino acids. CDR3 DNA: TGTGCCAGCAGTTTGCCTCCGGGACAGTCGAGCTCCTACGAGCAGTACTTC. Translating gives CASSLPPGQSSSYEQYF.

This clonotype was counted many times. The rearrangement links TRBV6-1 to TRBJ2-2, with unresolved D. The CDR3 has 12 residues. The V end was cut by 8 bases, the J end by 6 bases, with 10 bases between. Germline V gene sequence: CDR1 MNHNS, CDR2 SASEGT. CDR3 in DNA: TGTGCCAGCGGTAGTTTGTCCGGGGAGCTGTTTTTT. It translates to CASGSLSGELFF.

This clonotype appeared many times. The chain recombines TRBV7-2 with TRBJ2-5; D is unclear. Germline V gene sequence: CDR1 SGHTA, CDR2 FQGNSA. Trimming cost V 0 bases and J 5 bases, with 10 bases left between them. The CDR3 extends over 14 amino acids. DNA for the CDR3: TGTGCCAGCAGCTTAGCGGCCCGCCGGGAGACCCAGTACTTC. Translating gives CASSLAARRETQYF.

This clonotype was counted at least ten times. The chain joins TRBV19 to TRBJ1-2; 8 bases match TRBD1. CDR3 length: 13 residues. V gave up 4 bases and J gave up 5 bases; unmatched junction bases: 3. CDR1 and CDR2 (germline): LNHDA, SQIVND (reference sequence). CDR3 loop: CASSTWTGYGYTF. The CDR3 DNA sequence: TGTGCCAGTAGTACGTGGACAGGGTATGGCTACACCTTC.

The genes are TRBV3-1 and TRBJ1-5; D not resolved. Germline lookup yields CDR1 LGHDT and CDR2 YNNKEL (reference sequence). With 0 bases removed from V and 8 bases from J, the gap between germline ends came to 8 bases. There are 13 residues in the CDR3. DNA for the CDR3: TGTGCCAGCAGCCAAGATAGTCGCAAGCCCCAGCATTTT. Translation: CASSQDSRKPQHF.

This clonotype was counted ten times or more. The chain has TRBV7-2 and TRBJ2-7; D unclear. CDR1 is SGHTA and CDR2 is FQGNSA in the germline V gene. The CDR3 has 15 amino acids. V dropped 5 bases and J dropped 4 bases, with 18 bases sitting between them. This chain's CDR3 is CASSLDFLGFYEQYF. The CDR3 region has the DNA TGTGCCAGCAGCCTTGACTTCTTGGGGTTTTACGAGCAGTACTTC. The whole variable domain, filled in from reference TRBV7-2 and TRBJ2-7, reads GAGVSQSPSNKVTEKGKDVELRCDPISGHTALYWYRQSLGQGLEFLIYFQGNSAPDKSGLPSDRFSAERTGGSVSTLTIQRTQQEDSAVYLCASSLDFLGFYEQYFGPGTRLTVT.

This clonotype was seen more than once but under ten times. This chain connects TRBV5-1 to TRBJ1-1; TRBD1 matches 10 bases. V was pared by 4 bases and J by 5 bases, with 5 bases of the junction left unmatched. The CDR3 loop spans 14 amino acids. From germline, CDR1 is SGHRS and CDR2 YFSETQ. The CDR3 loop is CASSTRQGATEAFF. Here the CDR3 DNA reads TGCGCCAGCAGCACCAGACAGGGGGCAACTGAAGCTTTCTTT.

This clonotype showed up just a few times. The rearrangement uses TRBV3-1 and TRBJ2-2, with 12 bases aligning to TRBD2. This CDR3 is built from 17 residues. CDR1 LGHDT and CDR2 YNNKEL come from the germline V gene (reference sequence). V dropped 5 bases and J dropped 4; count of bases not matched to a gene: 8. CDR3 in amino acids: CASSSRTSGIFTGELFF. The CDR3 region has the DNA TGTGCCAGCAGCTCTCGGACTAGCGGGATTTTCACCGGGGAGCTGTTTTTT. Looking up the rest from reference TRBV3-1 and TRBJ2-2 gives the full variable domain: DTAVSQTPKYLVTQMGNDKSIKCEQNLGHDTMYWYKQDSKKFLKIMFSYNNKELIINETVPNRFSPKSPDKAHLNLHINSLELGDSAVYFCASSSRTSGIFTGELFFGEGSRLTVL.

This clonotype was seen many times. V usage is TRBV28 and J usage is TRBJ2-5, with D unresolved. Germline V gene data show CDR1 as MDHEN and CDR2 as SYDVKM. V was shortened by 2 bases and J by 4 bases, with 8 bases between the two germline ends. CDR3 size: 13 residues. CDR3 bases: TGTGCCAGCAGTTTAATGATTGGAGAGACCCAGTACTTC. Its translation: CASSLMIGETQYF. Drawing the rest from reference TRBV28 and TRBJ2-5, the complete variable domain is DVKVTQSSRYLVKRTGEKVFLECVQDMDHENMFWYRQDPGLGLRLIYFSYDVKMKEKGDIPEGYSVSREKKERFSLILESASTNQTSMYLCASSLMIGETQYFGPGTRLLVL.

The table lists this clonotype with many counts. V is TRBV14 and J is TRBJ2-7; TRBD2 might be the D (6 bases). Germline CDR1 is SGHDN and CDR2 is FVKESK. The CDR3 consists of 14 residues. V lost 1 base and J lost 4, with 11 bases in between. CDR3 region: CASSQAGERYEQYF. The CDR3 DNA sequence: TGTGCCAGCAGCCAAGCGGGAGAAAGGTACGAGCAGTACTTC.

The DNA for the CDR3 is TGCAGTGCTAGAGATCGGGAAGGGGGCATCGACGAGCAGTACTTC. This gives the protein CSARDREGGIDEQYF. The chain couples TRBV20-1 to TRBJ2-7; 7 nucleotides agree with TRBD1. The CDR3 totals 15 residues. From germline, CDR1 is DFQATT and CDR2 SNEGSKA (reference sequence). With V trimmed by 0 bases and J by 5 bases, 10 bases remained unmatched.

This chain's CDR3 is CASSASTSPQDEQYF. CDR3 sequence (DNA): TGTGCCAGCAGCGCGTCGACTAGTCCCCAGGACGAGCAGTACTTC. The rearrangement uses TRBV9 and TRBJ2-7; D may be TRBD2 (6 bases). CDR1 is SGDLS, CDR2 YYNGEE, per germline. The CDR3 is 15 residues long. Trimming stripped 3 bases from V and 5 bases from J, with 18 bases between.

Many counts were recorded for this clonotype. The V and J genes are TRBV6-1 and TRBJ1-5, with D possibly being TRBD1 (5 bases). The CDR3 length is 16 residues. In germline, CDR1 is MNHNS, CDR2 SASEGT. V gave up 2 bases and J gave up 0 bases, with 11 bases separating them. The CDR3 DNA is TGTGCCAGCAGTGAATACGGGGGTTATAGCAATCAGCCCCAGCATTTT. The encoded protein is CASSEYGGYSNQPQHF.

This clonotype was detected ten times or more. The chain joins TRBV20-1 to TRBJ2-5; 7 bases align to TRBD2. The CDR3 runs 17 residues. V lost 0 bases, J lost 2 bases, and 12 bases stayed unmatched. CDR1 DFQATT and CDR2 SNEGSKA come from the germline V gene (reference sequence). The CDR3 protein is CSARDLGREWKQETQYF. The CDR3 DNA sequence: TGCAGTGCTAGAGATTTGGGGCGGGAGTGGAAGCAAGAGACCCAGTACTTC.

J is TRBJ1-5 and V is TRBV15, with 7 bases aligning to TRBD1. The CDR3 covers 15 residues. V dropped 3 bases and J dropped 1; count of bases not matched to a gene: 3. Germline-derived CDR1 and CDR2 are LNHNV and YYDKDF (reference sequence). In nucleotides, the CDR3 is TGTGCCACCAGCAGGACAGGGATAAGCAATCAGCCCCAGCATTTT. Translating gives CATSRTGISNQPQHF.

This clonotype was observed many times. The chain is built from TRBV18 and TRBJ1-2, with D unclear. CDR1 is KGHSH and CDR2 is LQKENI in the germline V gene. V lost 3 bases to trimming and J lost 3 bases, with 8 bases between them. The CDR3 runs 13 residues. As DNA, the CDR3 is TGTGCCAGCTCACCCCGGGCGGACTATGGCTACACCTTC. This sequence encodes CASSPRADYGYTF.

The genes are TRBV28 and TRBJ1-5; 9 bases match TRBD1. The germline gives CDR1 MDHEN, CDR2 SYDVKM. The CDR3 runs to 15 residues. Losses at the gene ends were 6 bases for V and 7 bases for J; bases not matched to a gene: 10. The CDR3 DNA is TGTGCCAGCAGGTCGGGACAGGGAAGTAGGCAGCCCCAGCATTTT. It is translated as CASRSGQGSRQPQHF.